Sequencing of this TCR beta chain was carried out in a study of shared clonotypes between healthy human individuals. For each subset, genomic DNA was distributed in equal portions over several immunoSEQ plates. TCRdb keeps only in-frame clones here, not all; method: immunoSEQ multiplex PCR. The table includes roughly 490,000 clones, about 82% detected once. The V segment lost 3 bases and the J segment 4 bases; nucleotides outside the gene matches: 7. Per germline, CDR1 LNHDA and CDR2 SQIVND (reference sequence). The CDR3 contains 16 residues. Sequences were obtained from PBMCs. The chain recombines TRBV19 with TRBJ2-1, with 9 bases fitting TRBD1. This sequence was found in a woman in her thirties or forties in good health. Some clones in this sample may be carry-over from other donors' samples. CDR3 DNA: TGTGCCAGTAGTATCCCAGGGACAGGGTATTACAATGAGCAGTTCTTC. Amino acids: CASSIPGTGYYNEQFF.